This entry concerns a single T cell receptor (beta chain). The target antigen is unknown. Here immunoSEQ multiplex PCR was the method, and the copy in TCRdb shows in-frame clones only, minus some. Among 100,000 to 150,000 clones listed, 88% were seen once. The sample is drawn from a study of radiation and T cells in renal cell carcinoma. Study context: Nephrectomy followed 15 Gy stereotactic body radiation by 4 weeks. Study-level results: In blood, top tumor clones expanded by 2 weeks, shrinking by 4.

Per germline, CDR1 LNHDA and CDR2 SQIVND (reference sequence). Unmatched junction bases numbered 3, after V lost 3 bases and J lost 0 bases. This CDR3 is built from 16 residues. The sample's time point: blood 2 weeks post-SBRT. The treatment denotes: 15 Gy SBRT to primary tumor, nephrectomy 4 weeks later. This renal cell carcinoma was of the clear cell type. The gene calls are TRBV19 and TRBJ2-3; 10 bases fit TRBD2. The receptor comes from a woman aged 70 to 79 with renal cell carcinoma. The sample consisted of blood, taken from a patient whose treatment included radiotherapy and nephrectomy. As DNA, the CDR3 is TGTGCCAGTAGTATCTTTAGCGGGGGGAGCACAGATACGCAGTATTTT. Translated, it gives CASSIFSGGSTDTQYF.